The clone carrying this T cell receptor (beta chain) was recorded only once. Its antigen is not known. The sample belongs to a study of shared clonotypes between healthy human individuals. Study overall: The study used three CD4 naive, three CD4 memory, two CD8 naive and one CD8 memory plate per donor.

Whole-study findings and limits: Naive subsets typically showed greater estimated richness than memory subsets.

The germline V gene has CDR1 SGHNT and CDR2 YYREEE (reference sequence). Trimming cost V 2 bases and J 7 bases, with 13 bases left between them. The CDR3 is 14 amino acids. Clones were sequenced by immunoSEQ multiplex PCR, and TCRdb holds only the in-frame ones, with some missing. The table includes 650,000 to 700,000 clones, about 90% detected once. To make CD8 memory, CD45RO+ cells were put together with CCR7-negative CD45RA+ TemRA cells. Sequencing input: memory CD8+ T cells from PBMCs. Subset reported: CD45RO+ cells pooled with CCR7-negative TemRA cells. The sequence was collected from a man aged 18 to 30 in good health. Some clones in this sample may be carry-over from other donors' samples. The chain carries TRBV5-4 and TRBJ2-1, with a weak D call TRBD1 (5 bases). The DNA of the CDR3 is TGTGCCAGCAGCTTTTCTGCAGGGAAGAATGAGCAGTTCTTC. This gives the protein CASSFSAGKNEQFF.